Following are 29 T cell receptor beta chains from one sample sequenced in a study of CD8+ T cells in alopecia areata. Extraction and reverse transcription of RNA yielded cDNA as the sequencing template. The data were produced by immunoSEQ multiplex PCR, yet TCRdb's version contains in-frame clones alone and is incomplete. The sample holds approximately 82,000 clones, 45% to 60% seen once. The material sequenced was NKG2D-high CD8+ T cells sorted from blood. The receptors shown here come from a human donor with alopecia areata.

The chain recombines TRBV18 with TRBJ2-5; D gene unclear. The germline gives CDR1 KGHSH, CDR2 LQKENI. V lost 3 bases and J lost 3, with 17 bases in between. The CDR3 covers 16 residues. The CDR3 loop is CASSPDVRTHEETQYF. Written as DNA, the CDR3 is TGTGCCAGCTCACCCGACGTCCGGACGCACGAAGAGACCCAGTACTTC.

This chain connects TRBV27 to TRBJ1-1, with D tentatively TRBD1 (5 bases). The CDR3 contains 14 residues. Germline V gives CDR1 MNHEY, CDR2 SMNVEV (reference sequence). Trimming took 6 bases from V and 5 from J, leaving 16 bases between them. The CDR3 spells CASRGAAEGTEAFF. The DNA for the CDR3 is TGTGCCAGCAGAGGGGCCGCGGAGGGGACTGAAGCTTTCTTT.

The chain joins TRBV11-2 to TRBJ2-7; either TRBD1 or TRBD2 may fit D (5 bases each). V lost 5 bases and J lost 0, with 11 bases in between. The germline V gene has CDR1 SGHAT and CDR2 FQNNGV. CDR3 length: 14 amino acids. CDR3 in amino acids: CASSPGTDSYEQYF. The CDR3 DNA is TGTGCCAGCAGCCCAGGGACGGACTCCTACGAGCAGTACTTC.

The gene calls are TRBV29-1 and TRBJ2-7; 10 bases fit TRBD1. The CDR3 extends over 14 amino acids. Germline CDR1 is SQVTM and CDR2 is ANQGSEA. J lost 3 bases, V lost 6 bases, and 8 bases had no gene match. CDR3 protein: CSVIIRDRGYEQYF. The CDR3 DNA sequence: TGCAGCGTGATAATCCGGGACAGGGGCTACGAGCAGTACTTC.

The genes are TRBV10-2 and TRBJ1-1, with 8 bases lining up with TRBD1. This CDR3 spans 13 amino acids. The V gene end was trimmed by 4 bases and the J gene end by 8 bases; junction bases not matched to a gene: 6. Germline CDR1 and CDR2: WSHSY and SAAADI. The CDR3 DNA reads as TGCGCCAGCAGTGCCGGACAGGGAGTAGAAGCTTTCTTT. As protein: CASSAGQGVEAFF.

The chain combines TRBV27 with TRBJ2-1, with 7 bases identical to TRBD1. The CDR3 is 13 residues long. Germline V gene data show CDR1 as MNHEY and CDR2 as SMNVEV (reference sequence). V gave up 5 bases and J gave up 10 bases; unmatched junction bases: 8. For the CDR3, the DNA is TGTGCCAGCAGTCCCCCAGGGGGACCCGAGCAGTTCTTC. Translating gives CASSPPGGPEQFF.

The J gene is TRBJ2-1, the V gene TRBV20-1; possibly TRBD2 for D (6 bases). V was pared by 7 bases and J by 8 bases, with 9 bases between. This CDR3 spans 10 amino acids. Germline V lookup: CDR1 DFQATT, CDR2 SNEGSKA (reference sequence). Here the CDR3 DNA reads TGCAGTGTGGGACTTTATGAGCAGTTCTTC. It specifies CSVGLYEQFF.

The chain recombines TRBV29-1 with TRBJ1-1; 8 positions match TRBD1. J was trimmed by 4 bases and V by 7 bases; bases with no gene match: 5. The length of the CDR3 is 12 residues. Per the germline V gene, CDR1 is SQVTM and CDR2 is ANQGSEA. The CDR3 reads CSEKGQGTEAFF. CDR3 coding DNA: TGCAGCGAGAAAGGACAGGGCACTGAAGCTTTCTTT. The full variable domain, in which reference TRBV29-1 and TRBJ1-1 provide the parts outside the CDR3, is SAVISQKPSRDICQRGTSLTIQCQVDSQVTMMFWYRQQPGQSLTLIATANQGSEATYESGFVIDKFPISRPNLTFSTLTVSNMSPEDSSIYLCSEKGQGTEAFFGQGTRLTVV.

This rearrangement joins TRBV30 to TRBJ2-7; D gene unclear. The CDR3 extends over 11 amino acids. Trimming pared 3 bases from V and 7 bases from J, leaving 10 bases between. CDR1 is GTSNPN, CDR2 SVGIG, per germline (reference sequence). The chain's CDR3 is CAWRETWEQYF. In nucleotides, the CDR3 is TGTGCCTGGAGAGAGACGTGGGAGCAGTACTTC. The full variable domain, its missing parts supplied by reference TRBV30 and TRBJ2-7, is SQTIHQWPATLVQPVGSPLSLECTVEGTSNPNLYWYRQAAGRGLQLLFYSVGIGQISSEVPQNLSASRPQDRQFILSSKKLLLSDSGFYLCAWRETWEQYFGPGTRLTVT.

The chain links TRBV20-1 to TRBJ2-7; the D gene is possibly TRBD2 (6 bases). Trimming stripped 3 bases from V and 6 bases from J, with 9 bases between. Germline lookup yields CDR1 DFQATT and CDR2 SNEGSKA (reference sequence). The CDR3 is 11 residues long. As DNA, the CDR3 is TGCAGTGCTAGTAGCGGAGTCGAGCAGTACTTC. It codes for CSASSGVEQYF.

This clone was seen a few times. This sequence joins TRBV29-1 and TRBJ2-5, with 7 nucleotides matching TRBD1. CDR3 length equals 15 residues. CDR1 is SQVTM, CDR2 ANQGSEA, per germline. The ends lost 4 bases at V and 4 bases at J; junction bases unmatched: 12. The CDR3 loop reads CSVVDPGQPLETQYF. The CDR3 coding sequence is TGCAGCGTTGTGGACCCGGGACAGCCCTTAGAGACCCAGTACTTC.

The chain is built from TRBV13 and TRBJ2-7; D is possibly TRBD2 (6 bases). The CDR3 spans 15 residues. V lost 8 bases to trimming and J lost 7 bases, with 24 bases between them. CDR1 and CDR2 from the germline V gene are PRHDT and FYEKMQ (reference sequence). CDR3 loop: CASANGGRFTREQYF. The CDR3 DNA sequence: TGTGCCAGCGCCAACGGGGGAAGGTTCACTAGGGAGCAGTACTTC.

This chain links TRBV7-2 with TRBJ2-3, with D unclear. V shed 1 base and J shed 8 bases, with 1 base lying between them. Germline V CDR1 and CDR2: SGHTA, FQGNSA. The CDR3 has 10 amino acids. CDR3 coding DNA: TGTGCCAGCAGCTTAGGTACGCAGTATTTT. Its protein product is CASSLGTQYF. The full variable domain, rest sourced from reference TRBV7-2 and TRBJ2-3, is GAGVSQSPSNKVTEKGKDVELRCDPISGHTALYWYRQSLGQGLEFLIYFQGNSAPDKSGLPSDRFSAERTGGSVSTLTIQRTQQEDSAVYLCASSLGTQYFGPGTRLTVL.

The chain carries TRBV4-3 and TRBJ2-2; D uncertain. This CDR3 is 18 amino acids long. Per the germline V gene, CDR1 is LGHNA and CDR2 is YSLEER. Trimming shortened V by 3 bases and J by 6 bases, and 23 bases separated the two germline ends. The CDR3 bases are TGCGCCAGCAGCCATCACCAAACGCCGTCCGGTCGCCCCGGGGAGCTGTTTTTT. Translating gives CASSHHQTPSGRPGELFF.

The rearrangement links TRBV4-1 to TRBJ2-1; 11 positions match TRBD1. Germline assignment: CDR1 MGHRA and CDR2 YSYEKL. CDR3 length: 15 amino acids. V lost 6 bases and J lost 5; bases outside the gene matches: 6. The CDR3 DNA follows: TGCGCCAGCAGAACCGGGACAGGGGGAAACAATGAGCAGTTCTTC. As protein: CASRTGTGGNNEQFF.

The rearrangement links TRBV2 to TRBJ2-6, with 12 nucleotides matching TRBD1. The germline V gene has CDR1 SNHLY and CDR2 FYNNEI. CDR3 length: 18 amino acids. J lost 3 bases, V lost 10 bases, and 13 bases had no gene match. The CDR3 here is CATSFLGQGALGANVLTF. The DNA for the CDR3 is TGTGCCACCTCTTTCCTGGGACAGGGGGCGCTTGGGGCCAACGTCCTGACTTTC. Together with reference TRBV2 and TRBJ2-6, the CDR3 gives the full variable domain: EPEVTQTPSHQVTQMGQEVILRCVPISNHLYFYWYRQILGQKVEFLVSFYNNEISEKSEIFDDQFSVERPDGSNFTLKIRSTKLEDSAMYFCATSFLGQGALGANVLTFGAGSRLTVL.

The rearrangement joins TRBV28 to TRBJ2-1; D is uncertain. In germline, CDR1 is MDHEN, CDR2 SYDVKM. The ends were cut back, 9 bases at V and 2 bases at J, with 8 bases in the middle. The CDR3 runs to 12 residues. CDR3 DNA sequence: TGTGCCAGTAAGTCAACCTACAATGAGCAGTTCTTC. This encodes CASKSTYNEQFF.

J is TRBJ1-2 and V is TRBV15; D call uncertain. The germline gives CDR1 LNHNV, CDR2 YYDKDF (reference sequence). V was trimmed by 0 bases and J by 2 bases, leaving 13 bases between them. CDR3 length: 16 residues. The CDR3 DNA is TGTGCCACCAGCAGAGATCAGCGAGGCCCAAACTATGGCTACACCTTC. Translated: CATSRDQRGPNYGYTF. Looking up the rest from reference TRBV15 and TRBJ1-2 gives the full variable domain: DAMVIQNPRYQVTQFGKPVTLSCSQTLNHNVMYWYQQKSSQAPKLLFHYYDKDFNNEADTPDNFQSRRPNTSFCFLDIRSPGLGDTAMYLCATSRDQRGPNYGYTFGSGTRLTVV.

This chain joins TRBV30 and TRBJ2-1, with D possibly TRBD2 on 5 matching bases. Germline V gene lookup returns CDR1 GTSNPN and CDR2 SVGIG (reference sequence). V was trimmed by 3 bases and J by 0 bases, leaving 9 bases between them. The CDR3 has 14 amino acids. In nucleotides, the CDR3 is TGTGCCTGGAGAGGACGGGACTCCTACAATGAGCAGTTCTTC. Its translation: CAWRGRDSYNEQFF.

This clone came up once. The chain combines TRBV13 with TRBJ2-5; perhaps TRBD2 as D (5 bases). Germline CDR1 and CDR2: PRHDT and FYEKMQ (reference sequence). Trimming took 3 bases from V and 3 from J, leaving 8 bases between them. The CDR3 covers 13 residues. The CDR3 DNA reads TGTGCCAGCAGCTTTGTTAGCGAAGAGACCCAGTACTTC. Residues: CASSFVSEETQYF.

This chain links TRBV4-1 with TRBJ2-1; D not resolved. V shed 5 bases and J shed 10 bases, with 9 bases lying between them. The CDR3 loop spans 11 amino acids. From germline, CDR1 is MGHRA and CDR2 YSYEKL. The CDR3 sequence: CASSMGREQFF. The CDR3 DNA sequence: TGCGCCAGCAGCATGGGCCGGGAGCAGTTCTTC.

This chain's CDR3 is CASRDGSSYEQYF. The CDR3 nucleotides are TGTGCCAGCAGGGACGGCAGCTCCTACGAGCAGTACTTC. The chain couples TRBV6-6 to TRBJ2-7; D not certain. Trimming removed 6 bases at V and 0 bases at J, with 9 bases between. Germline CDR1 is MNHNY and CDR2 is SVGAGI (reference sequence). The length of the CDR3 is 13 residues.

This clone was seen only a few times. The gene calls are TRBV5-4 and TRBJ1-1; D call uncertain. Germline values: CDR1 SGHNT, CDR2 YYREEE (reference sequence). V lost 2 bases, J lost 0 bases, and 5 bases lay in between. This CDR3 contains 13 residues. CDR3 sequence reads: CASSFGMNTEAFF. The CDR3 DNA follows: TGTGCCAGCAGCTTCGGAATGAACACTGAAGCTTTCTTT. Drawing the rest from reference TRBV5-4 and TRBJ1-1, the complete variable domain is ETGVTQSPTHLIKTRGQQVTLRCSSQSGHNTVSWYQQALGQGPQFIFQYYREEENGRGNFPPRFSGLQFPNYSSELNVNALELDDSALYLCASSFGMNTEAFFGQGTRLTVV.

The chain couples TRBV27 to TRBJ2-1, with 7 positions matching TRBD2. Germline-derived CDR1 and CDR2 are MNHEY and SMNVEV (reference sequence). V lost 4 bases to trimming and J lost 6 bases; unmatched junction nucleotides: 6. This CDR3 is 14 amino acids long. This CDR3 is CASSSRLAFNEQFF. The CDR3 DNA is TGTGCCAGCAGTTCACGACTAGCTTTCAATGAGCAGTTCTTC.

The chain carries TRBV7-9 and TRBJ2-5, with unresolved D. V lost 3 bases, J lost 7 bases, and 9 bases lay in between. CDR1 and CDR2 from the germline V gene are SEHNR and FQNEAQ (reference sequence). This CDR3 is built from 12 residues. The CDR3 loop reads CASSLGSGTQYF. The CDR3 coding sequence is TGTGCCAGCAGCTTGGGGTCGGGGACCCAGTACTTC.

This chain links TRBV30 with TRBJ2-5, with 10 bases identical to TRBD1. This CDR3 is 16 amino acids long. Germline assignment: CDR1 GTSNPN and CDR2 SVGIG (reference sequence). Trimming removed 4 bases from V and 6 bases from J; junction bases left unmatched: 14. The chain's CDR3 is CAWNVDEWTGGKTQYF. For the CDR3, the DNA is TGTGCCTGGAACGTGGATGAGTGGACAGGGGGAAAGACCCAGTACTTC.

The chain has TRBV7-2 and TRBJ2-7, with a weak D call TRBD2 (6 bases). Trimming shortened V by 6 bases and J by 0 bases, and 15 bases separated the two germline ends. Germline V CDR1 and CDR2: SGHTA, FQGNSA. The CDR3 covers 15 residues. The CDR3 region has the DNA TGTGCCAGCAGTACTGTCGGGGGAAACTCCTACGAGCAGTACTTC. It specifies CASSTVGGNSYEQYF.

V usage is TRBV29-1 and J usage is TRBJ1-1, with D possibly TRBD1 on 6 matching bases. The germline V gene encodes CDR1 SQVTM and CDR2 ANQGSEA. Trimming took off 2 bases at V and 4 bases at J, with 14 bases between the two ends. This CDR3 region has 14 residues. The CDR3 region is CSVEIRDMGTEAFF. Here the CDR3 DNA reads TGCAGCGTTGAAATCCGGGACATGGGCACTGAAGCTTTCTTT. Complete variable domain (other parts from reference TRBV29-1 and TRBJ1-1): SAVISQKPSRDICQRGTSLTIQCQVDSQVTMMFWYRQQPGQSLTLIATANQGSEATYESGFVIDKFPISRPNLTFSTLTVSNMSPEDSSIYLCSVEIRDMGTEAFFGQGTRLTVV.

Comment on this clone: One end of the junction fails to match germline, which may point to a read error. The chain has TRBV2 and TRBJ2-5; a weak D match, TRBD2 (6 bases). CDR1 SNHLY and CDR2 FYNNEI come from the germline V gene. CDR3 length equals 11 residues. The CDR3: CASSEFSGANF. The CDR3 nucleotides read TGTGCCAGCAGTGAGTTTAGCGGTGCGAACTTC. The full variable domain, in which reference TRBV2 and TRBJ2-5 provide the parts outside the CDR3, is EPEVTQTPSHQVTQMGQEVILRCVPISNHLYFYWYRQILGQKVEFLVSFYNNEISEKSEIFDDQFSVERPDGSNFTLKIRSTKLEDSAMYFCASSEFSGANFGPGTRLLVL.